Listed below are T cell receptor beta chains from one sample, sequenced in a study of shared clonotypes between healthy human individuals. Repertoires were generated with immunoSEQ multiplex PCR, while TCRdb's copy carries only in-frame clones and drops some. The data show about a million clones, 75% seen once. Sequencing was carried out using memory CD4+ T cells sorted from blood. These receptors came from a man younger than 35 in good health. The CDR3 runs from the conserved cysteine through the conserved F or W. Fields, in order: V gene, clone size, D gene, J gene, CDR3 DNA, CDR3 protein. A D gene is named only where the DNA matches it firmly. Size is stated for part of the rows, as once, few or many counts, or as a class when the clone is expanded.

TRBV5-1,once,.,TRBJ2-7,TGCGCCAGCAGCTTGACAGAAAGTACCTCCTACGAGCAGTACTTC,CASSLTESTSYEQYF
TRBV5-1,few,TRBD1,TRBJ1-1,TGCGCCAGCAGTAACGGACAGGGCACTGAAGCTTTCTTT,CASSNGQGTEAFF
TRBV10-2,.,.,TRBJ1-5,TGCGCCAGCAGGTCTGGGGGATCCAATCAGCCCCAGCATTTT,CASRSGGSNQPQHF
TRBV28,.,.,TRBJ1-5,TGTGCCAGCAGTTTTGGTGGGATATCCGGCGGTGGCAATCAGCCCCAGCATTTT,CASSFGGISGGGNQPQHF
TRBV5-1,.,TRBD2,TRBJ2-1,TGCTCCACCGCACTAGCGGGGGGAGGCTCCTACAATGAGCAGTTCTTC,CSTALAGGGSYNEQFF
TRBV7-2,once,.,TRBJ1-1,TGTGCCAGCAGCTTAGGAGCGGGTAACACTGAAGCTTTCTTT,CASSLGAGNTEAFF
TRBV5-4,.,.,TRBJ1-5,TGTGCCAGCAGCTTGCCCAATCAGCCCCAGCATTTT,CASSLPNQPQHF
TRBV5-1,.,TRBD1,TRBJ2-2,TGCGCCAGCAGCATAGGACAGGGGGTATCCGGGGAGCTGTTTTTT,CASSIGQGVSGELFF
TRBV7-9,.,.,TRBJ2-6,TGTGCCAGCAGCGGGGTGAGTGGGGCCAACGTCCTGACTTTC,CASSGVSGANVLTF
TRBV30,.,.,TRBJ2-7,TGTGCCTGGAGTGGATCGTTTTGGCAGGCAGACGGAAAGCAGTACTTC,CAWSGSFWQADGKQYF
TRBV9,.,.,TRBJ2-3,TGTGCCAGCAGCGTTTATGGCCCCACAGATACGCAGTATTTT,CASSVYGPTDTQYF
TRBV25-1,.,.,TRBJ1-2,TGTGCCAGCAGTGATGGACAGCCCTATGGCTACACCTTC,CASSDGQPYGYTF
TRBV19,few,TRBD2,TRBJ2-6,TGTGCCAGTAGTATAGAAAGTACTAGCGGGAGGGCTGGGGCCAACGTCCTGACTTTC,CASSIESTSGRAGANVLTF
TRBV5-8,.,.,TRBJ1-6,TGTGCCAGCAAGGGAGGGATCTCCTATAATTCACCCCTCCACTTT,CASKGGISYNSPLHF
TRBV30,once,.,TRBJ1-6,TGTGCCTGGAGTGCAGTGGGTCCGTATAATTCACCCCTCCACTTT,CAWSAVGPYNSPLHF
TRBV29-1,.,.,TRBJ2-2,TGCAGCGTTGCCTGGGCAGGTCGAAACACCGGGGAGCTGTTTTTT,CSVAWAGRNTGELFF
TRBV7-9,few,TRBD1,TRBJ1-4,TGTGCCAGCAGCTTCGAGGGGACAGGGAACGAAAAACTGTTTTTT,CASSFEGTGNEKLFF
TRBV14,.,.,TRBJ1-6,TGTGCCAGCAGCCAATCAGGGTACCAATCACCCCTCCACTTT,CASSQSGYQSPLHF
TRBV7-2,.,TRBD2,TRBJ2-3,TGTGCCAGCAGCTTAGATGGACTAGCGGGAGAGGGGGATACGCAGTATTTT,CASSLDGLAGEGDTQYF
TRBV7-2,.,TRBD1,TRBJ2-7,TGTGCCAGCAGCCTAGGGACAGCCTACGAGCAGTACTTC,CASSLGTAYEQYF
TRBV5-8,.,.,TRBJ2-3,TGTGCCAGCAGCCTAAACACGCAGTATTTT,CASSLNTQYF
TRBV6-5,many,TRBD2,TRBJ2-7,TGTGCCAGCAGCCTTAAGCGGACTAGCGAGTACGAGCAGTACTTC,CASSLKRTSEYEQYF
TRBV11-1,few,.,TRBJ2-3,TGTGCCAGCAGCTTAGGTCGGGGAGGACAGCAAGATACGCAGTATTTT,CASSLGRGGQQDTQYF
TRBV4-1,.,.,TRBJ2-2,TGCGCCAGCAGCCAAGCACCGGGTCCTAAAAACACCGGGGAGCTGTTTTTT,CASSQAPGPKNTGELFF
TRBV10-1,.,TRBD1,TRBJ2-7,TGCGCCAGCAGCCGGGACAGGACCTACGAGCAGTACTTC,CASSRDRTYEQYF
TRBV5-6,.,.,TRBJ2-1,TGTGCCAGCAGCGAGAACAATGAGCAGTTCTTC,CASSENNEQFF
TRBV6-1,.,.,TRBJ2-2,TGCGCCTCAGGGGCGGACGGGAGATATGTCGGGGAGCTGTTTTTT,CASGADGRYVGELFF
TRBV27,.,.,TRBJ2-1,TGTGCCAGCACCTCGGCACTCTCCTACAATGAGCAGTTCTTC,CASTSALSYNEQFF
TRBV29-1,.,TRBD1,TRBJ1-4,TGCAGCGTACCAGGGGGCCTTAATGAAAAACTGTTTTTT,CSVPGGLNEKLFF
TRBV19,.,.,TRBJ1-6,TGTGCCAGTAGGGGGGGACCGTTAACTCATTCACCCCTCCACTTT,CASRGGPLTHSPLHF
TRBV10-2,.,.,TRBJ2-6,TGCGCCAGCAGTGTAGGGGGCTCTGGGGCCAACGTCCTGACTTTC,CASSVGGSGANVLTF
TRBV5-1,.,TRBD2,TRBJ2-1,TGCGCCAGCAGGGCGGGGGGTTACAATGAGCAGTTCTTC,CASRAGGYNEQFF
TRBV6-6,few,.,TRBJ1-4,TGTGCCAGCAGTTCCATTGAAAAACTGTTTTTT,CASSSIEKLFF
TRBV5-4,.,TRBD2,TRBJ2-1,TGTGCCAGCACTAGCGGAACCTACAATGAGCAGTTCTTC,CASTSGTYNEQFF
TRBV29-1,.,TRBD2,TRBJ2-7,TGCAGCGTTGTCCCAGCTAGCGGGACCCTCTACGAGCAGTACTTC,CSVVPASGTLYEQYF
TRBV27,.,TRBD1,TRBJ1-1,TGTGCCAGCAGTTTCGGACAGGGGTGGAACACTGAAGCTTTCTTT,CASSFGQGWNTEAFF
TRBV4-1,.,.,TRBJ2-5,TGCGCCAGCAGCCAACAACCGAGCGGCGAGACCCAGTACTTC,CASSQQPSGETQYF
TRBV5-1,few,.,TRBJ1-1,TGCGCCAGCAGCGACTTTGGAGGCTCGAACACTGAAGCTTTCTTT,CASSDFGGSNTEAFF
TRBV27,.,.,TRBJ2-3,TGTGCCAGCAGTTTGGGTAGCCGGGGCACAGATACGCAGTATTTT,CASSLGSRGTDTQYF
TRBV11-2,once,.,TRBJ2-3,TGTGCCAGCAGCTTAGCCTTTAGCACAGATACGCAGTATTTT,CASSLAFSTDTQYF
TRBV10-3,.,.,TRBJ1-3,TGTGCCATCGGTTCCCAACCGGCCACCATATATTTT,CAIGSQPATIYF
TRBV2,.,TRBD1,TRBJ1-6,TGTGCCAGCAGTCCGGTCGGGACAGGGGCTTCACCCCTCCACTTT,CASSPVGTGASPLHF
TRBV15,.,.,TRBJ1-3,TGTGCCACCAGCAGAGAAGGCTTCTCTGGAAACACCATATATTTT,CATSREGFSGNTIYF
TRBV5-1,.,.,TRBJ1-6,TGCGCCAGCAAGGAGGTCTCCTATAATTCACCCCTCCACTTT,CASKEVSYNSPLHF
TRBV14,.,TRBD2,TRBJ2-2,TGTGCCAGCAGCCCAAGTAAGCTAGCGGGAGTGACCGGGGAGCTGTTTTTT,CASSPSKLAGVTGELFF